The sequence of this T cell receptor (beta chain) was determined in a study of post-analysis software for immune sequencing data. Whole-study findings and limits: When patients were compared with controls, roughly five TRBV segments were more frequent, TRBV5-6, TRBV5-1 and TRBV20-1 among them.

CDR3 size: 11 residues. Germline CDR1 reads MNHEY; CDR2 reads SVGAGI. Trimming shortened V by 9 bases and J by 6 bases, and 10 bases separated the two germline ends. This clonotype was counted only a few times. The antigen is unknown. Researchers reported that TCR beta cDNA libraries carried unique molecular identifiers. TCRdb re-analysed the PCR reads in MiXCR, keeping a single row per CDR3 protein. The sample shows 150,000 to 200,000 distinct CDR3 sequences, roughly 31% of them seen only once. The sequenced sample was blood. The V call is TRBV6-5, the J call TRBJ2-3; D call uncertain. The clonotype originates from a girl aged 5-17 years with multiple sclerosis. The CDR3 is CASRTRDTQYF. The CDR3 DNA is TGTGCCAGTCGGACGCGGGATACGCAGTATTTT.